This T cell receptor beta chain was profiled in a study of T cell responses to AZD1222 COVID-19 vaccine (dated by TCRdb to 2020 to 2023). Regarding the complete study: TCR sequencing was performed for roughly 240 trial participants, of whom approximately 200 were given two doses of AZD1222 and approximately 25 were given two doses of MenACWY control vaccine. Trial participants were enrolled into age subgroups of 18-55, 56-69 and 70-plus years, which contained about 160, 30 and 59 TCR-sequenced participants, respectively. Results the study describes overall, beyond this receptor: Vaccine-associated CD4 TCRs spanned the whole spike protein, with dominant responses in regions 160-218 and 743-854. Reportedly, almost half of the unique spike-specific TCRs recognized epitopes lying outside the regions that are mutated in the B.1.351 and B.1.1.7 variants. After two AZD1222 doses, both the breadth and the depth of spike-specific TCRs were significantly higher than at day 0 and than in MenACWY recipients. Because no day 14 peak-response samples were available, the repertoires could be characterized only after the peak T cell response. Only a handful of AZD1222 recipients were SARS-CoV-2 seropositive at baseline, limiting conclusions about previously exposed vaccinees. The 56-69-year group was small, and its depth increase did not reach significance, likely because of low power. Participants were mostly white British and included more females than males, and it was suggested by the authors that clonal diversity may have been underestimated.

This specimen's time point label, per the study, means: about 28 days (+/-7) after the second vaccine dose. The treatment or condition tag for this specimen amounts to: meningococcal conjugate vaccine given as trial control. The vaccinee samples were drawn from two UK trials, COV001 and COV002, one of which was a single-blind randomized controlled phase 2/3 trial testing AZD1222 (ChAdOx1 nCoV-19) in healthy adults. For TCRbeta chain sequencing, PBMC samples from trial participants were taken at day 0 and at day 28 after the second dose. In the case of this clone: Its binding antigen is unknown. It has no much larger one-base neighbor in the sample; base qualities were not kept.

The CDR3 regions of human TCRbeta chains were analyzed by immunosequencing. The original pipeline was this. TCRs in the repertoires were matched against a reference library of SARS-CoV-2-specific TCRs that had been generated with the MIRA antigen-specificity platform. Breadth meant the fraction of unique TCRs that were SARS-CoV-2-associated, whereas depth meant the fraction of total T cells that were SARS-CoV-2-associated. Using the MIRA data, each spike-specific TCR was mapped to the spike region that the TCR reacts to and placed in a CD4 or CD8 class. Log10-transformed breadth and depth values were compared by one-way ANOVA with Sidak's multiple comparisons tests. TCRdb carries this immuneACCESS record with in-frame sequences only. Its versions omit some clonotypes, under half of them owing to an unresolved V gene in the studies checked, with the rest unexplained. V and J calls and clone size come straight from that table; D and trimming were deduced from the DNA. This sample is represented by around 150,000 clones; roughly nine tenths of them were singletons. The ten largest clones represent roughly 7.5% of the sample.

Unmatched junction bases come to 9, with V trimmed by 1 base and J by 6 bases. In the germline V gene, CDR1 corresponds to LGHNA and CDR2 to YSLEER. The CDR3 spans 16 residues, from the cysteine through the phenylalanine. Only the CDR3 portion is preserved as DNA: 48 bases, with reading frame beginning at the first base. The receptor chain draws on TRBV4-3 and TRBJ2-1, with TRBD2 identical over 7 junction bases. This TCR derives from an adult who received the MenACWY meningococcal vaccine as a control. The input for sequencing was peripheral blood, taken 28 days after the second dose of the MenACWY control vaccine. The CDR3 corresponds to CASSQGSGGGGNEQFF. The nucleotide sequence is TGCGCCAGCAGCCAAGGTTCTGGCGGGGGAGGCAATGAGCAGTTCTTC.